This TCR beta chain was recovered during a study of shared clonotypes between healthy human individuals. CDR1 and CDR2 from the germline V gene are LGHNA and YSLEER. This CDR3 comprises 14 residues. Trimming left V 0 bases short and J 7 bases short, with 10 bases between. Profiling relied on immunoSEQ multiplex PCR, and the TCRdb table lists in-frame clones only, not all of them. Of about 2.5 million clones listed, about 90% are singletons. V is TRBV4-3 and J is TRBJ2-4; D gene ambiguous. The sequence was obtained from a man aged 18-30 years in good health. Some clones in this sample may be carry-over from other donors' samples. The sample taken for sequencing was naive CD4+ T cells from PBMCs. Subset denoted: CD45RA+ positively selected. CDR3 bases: TGCGCCAGCAGCCAAGACCCATATGGGAACATTCAGTACTTC. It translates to CASSQDPYGNIQYF.